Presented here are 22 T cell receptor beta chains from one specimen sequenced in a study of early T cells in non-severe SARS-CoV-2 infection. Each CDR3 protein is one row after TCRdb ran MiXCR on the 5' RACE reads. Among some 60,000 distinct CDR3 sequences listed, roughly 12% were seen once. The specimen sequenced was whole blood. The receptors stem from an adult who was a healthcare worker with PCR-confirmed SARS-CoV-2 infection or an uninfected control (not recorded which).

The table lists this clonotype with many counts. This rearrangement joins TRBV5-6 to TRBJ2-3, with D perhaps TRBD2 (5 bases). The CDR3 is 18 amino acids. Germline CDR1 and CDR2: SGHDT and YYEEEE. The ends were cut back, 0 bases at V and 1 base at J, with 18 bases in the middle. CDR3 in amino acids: CASSLGELRLAGTDTQYF. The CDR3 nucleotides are TGTGCCAGCAGCTTGGGGGAGTTGAGGCTAGCCGGCACAGATACGCAGTATTTT.

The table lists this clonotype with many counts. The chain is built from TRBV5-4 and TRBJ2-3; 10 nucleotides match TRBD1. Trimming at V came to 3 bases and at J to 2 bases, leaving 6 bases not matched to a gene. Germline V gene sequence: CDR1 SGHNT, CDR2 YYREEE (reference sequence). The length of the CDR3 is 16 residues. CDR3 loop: CASSSGTGAPTDTQYF. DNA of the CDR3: TGTGCCAGCAGCTCCGGGACAGGGGCGCCCACAGATACGCAGTATTTT.

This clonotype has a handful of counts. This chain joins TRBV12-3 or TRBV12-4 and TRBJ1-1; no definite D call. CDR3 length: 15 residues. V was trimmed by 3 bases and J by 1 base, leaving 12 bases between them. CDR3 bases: TGTGCCAGCAGTTTTGGAAGGACGGCGAACACTGAAGCTTTCTTT. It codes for CASSFGRTANTEAFF.

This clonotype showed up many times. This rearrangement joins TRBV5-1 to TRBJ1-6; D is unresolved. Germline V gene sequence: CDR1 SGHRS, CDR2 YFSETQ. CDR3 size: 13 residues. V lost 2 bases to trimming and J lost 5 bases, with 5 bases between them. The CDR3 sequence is CASSLKDNSPLHF. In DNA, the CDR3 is TGCGCCAGCAGCTTAAAGGATAATTCACCCCTCCACTTT.

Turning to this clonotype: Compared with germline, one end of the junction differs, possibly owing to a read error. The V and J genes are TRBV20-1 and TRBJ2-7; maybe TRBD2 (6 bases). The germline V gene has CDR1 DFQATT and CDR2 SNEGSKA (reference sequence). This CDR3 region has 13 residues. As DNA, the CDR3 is TGCAGTGCCAGAGGGACTCTCTCCTACGAGCAGTACTTC. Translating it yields CSARGTLSYEQYF.

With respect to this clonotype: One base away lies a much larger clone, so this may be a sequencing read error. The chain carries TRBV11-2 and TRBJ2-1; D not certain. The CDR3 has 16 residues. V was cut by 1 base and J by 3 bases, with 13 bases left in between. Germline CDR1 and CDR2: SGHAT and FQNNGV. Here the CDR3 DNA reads TGTGCCAGCAGCTTAGTAGGGCAGGTCTTCTACAATGAGCAGTTCTTC. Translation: CASSLVGQVFYNEQFF.

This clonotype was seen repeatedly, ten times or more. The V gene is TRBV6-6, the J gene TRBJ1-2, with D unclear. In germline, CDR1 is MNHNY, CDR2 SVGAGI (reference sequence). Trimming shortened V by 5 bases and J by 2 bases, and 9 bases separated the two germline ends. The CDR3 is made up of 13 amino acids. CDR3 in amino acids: CASSQDPNYGYTF. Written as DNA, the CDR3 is TGTGCCAGCAGTCAGGACCCCAACTATGGCTACACCTTC.

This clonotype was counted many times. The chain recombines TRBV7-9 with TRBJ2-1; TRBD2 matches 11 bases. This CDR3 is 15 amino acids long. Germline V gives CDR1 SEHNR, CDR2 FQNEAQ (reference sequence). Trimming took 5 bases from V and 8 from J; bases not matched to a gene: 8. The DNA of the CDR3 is TGTGCCAGCAGCATTCTAGCGGGAGGAGGGGATGAGCAGTTCTTC. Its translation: CASSILAGGGDEQFF.

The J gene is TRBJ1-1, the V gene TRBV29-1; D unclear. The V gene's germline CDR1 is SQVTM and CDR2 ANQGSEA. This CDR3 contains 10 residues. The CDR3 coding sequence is TGCGGAGCGGGGAACACTGAAGCTTTCTTT. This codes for CGAGNTEAFF. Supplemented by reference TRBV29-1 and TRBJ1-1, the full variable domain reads SAVISQKPSRDICQRGTSLTIQCQVDSQVTMMFWYRQQPGQSLTLIATANQGSEATYESGFVIDKFPISRPNLTFSTLTVSNMSPEDSSIYLCGAGNTEAFFGQGTRLTVV.

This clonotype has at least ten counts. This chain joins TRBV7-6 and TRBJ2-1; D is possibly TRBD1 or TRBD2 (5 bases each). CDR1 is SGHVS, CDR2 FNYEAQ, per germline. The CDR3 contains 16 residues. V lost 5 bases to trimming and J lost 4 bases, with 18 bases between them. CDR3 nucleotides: TGTGCCAGCAGCCGCAATCGGAAGAGGGGTTACAATGAGCAGTTCTTC. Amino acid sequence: CASSRNRKRGYNEQFF.

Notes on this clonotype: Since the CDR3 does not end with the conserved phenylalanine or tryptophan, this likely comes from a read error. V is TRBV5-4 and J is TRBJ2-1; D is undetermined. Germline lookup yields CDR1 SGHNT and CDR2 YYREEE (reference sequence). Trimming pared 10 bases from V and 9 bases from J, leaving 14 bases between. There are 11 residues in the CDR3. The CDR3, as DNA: TGTGCCTCCAGATCCCTCGGTGAGCAGTTCTCC. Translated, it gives CASRSLGEQFS.

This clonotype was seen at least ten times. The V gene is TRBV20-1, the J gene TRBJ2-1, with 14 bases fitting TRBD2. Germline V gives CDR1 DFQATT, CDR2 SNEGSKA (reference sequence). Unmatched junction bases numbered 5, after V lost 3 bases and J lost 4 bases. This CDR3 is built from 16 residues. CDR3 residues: CSASGLAGGGYNEQFF. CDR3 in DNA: TGCAGTGCTAGCGGACTAGCGGGAGGAGGGTACAATGAGCAGTTCTTC.

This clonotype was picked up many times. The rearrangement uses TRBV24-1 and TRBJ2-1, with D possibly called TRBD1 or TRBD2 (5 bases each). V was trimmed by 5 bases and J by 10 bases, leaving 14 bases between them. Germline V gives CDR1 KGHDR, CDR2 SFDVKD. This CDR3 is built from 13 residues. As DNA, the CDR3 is TGTGCCACCAGTGGCCGGGACCGCGGCGAGCAGTTCTTC. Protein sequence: CATSGRDRGEQFF.

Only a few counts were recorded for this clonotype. CDR3 sequence reads: CSAVVREAFF. The CDR3 DNA reads TGCAGCGCCGTAGTCCGTGAAGCTTTCTTT. The chain recombines TRBV29-1 with TRBJ1-1; D not certain. Trimming shortened V by 7 bases and J by 7 bases, and 10 bases separated the two germline ends. The CDR3 covers 10 residues. Germline lookup yields CDR1 SQVTM and CDR2 ANQGSEA. Combining the CDR3 with reference TRBV29-1 and TRBJ1-1 gives the whole variable domain SAVISQKPSRDICQRGTSLTIQCQVDSQVTMMFWYRQQPGQSLTLIATANQGSEATYESGFVIDKFPISRPNLTFSTLTVSNMSPEDSSIYLCSAVVREAFFGQGTRLTVV.

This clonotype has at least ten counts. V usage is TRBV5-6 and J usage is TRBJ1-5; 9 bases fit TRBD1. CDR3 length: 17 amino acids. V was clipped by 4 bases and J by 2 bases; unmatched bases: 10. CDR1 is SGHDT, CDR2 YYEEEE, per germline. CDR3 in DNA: TGTGCCAGCAGCACTTGGGACAGGGTCGTGGGCAATCAGCCCCAGCATTTT. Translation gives CASSTWDRVVGNQPQHF.

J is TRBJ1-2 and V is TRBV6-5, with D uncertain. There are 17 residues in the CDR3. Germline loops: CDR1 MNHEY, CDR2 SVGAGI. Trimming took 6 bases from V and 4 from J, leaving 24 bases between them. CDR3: CASRTPRTPVWLYGYTF. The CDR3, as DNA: TGTGCCAGCAGAACCCCCCGCACCCCCGTTTGGCTCTATGGCTACACCTTC.

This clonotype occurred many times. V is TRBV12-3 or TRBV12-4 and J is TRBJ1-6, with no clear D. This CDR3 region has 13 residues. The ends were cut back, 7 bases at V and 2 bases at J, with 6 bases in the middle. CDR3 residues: CASTITYNSPLHF. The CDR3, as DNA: TGTGCCAGCACCATAACCTATAATTCACCCCTCCACTTT.

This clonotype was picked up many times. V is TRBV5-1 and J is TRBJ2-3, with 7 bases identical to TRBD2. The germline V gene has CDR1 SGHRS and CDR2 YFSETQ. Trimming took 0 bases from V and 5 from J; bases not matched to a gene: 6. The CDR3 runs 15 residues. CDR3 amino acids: CASSLGGPGGDTQYF. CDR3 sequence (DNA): TGCGCCAGCAGCTTGGGAGGGCCGGGGGGAGATACGCAGTATTTT. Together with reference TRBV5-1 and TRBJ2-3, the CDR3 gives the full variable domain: KAGVTQTPRYLIKTRGQQVTLSCSPISGHRSVSWYQQTPGQGLQFLFEYFSETQRNKGNFPGRFSGRQFSNSRSEMNVSTLELGDSALYLCASSLGGPGGDTQYFGPGTRLTVL.

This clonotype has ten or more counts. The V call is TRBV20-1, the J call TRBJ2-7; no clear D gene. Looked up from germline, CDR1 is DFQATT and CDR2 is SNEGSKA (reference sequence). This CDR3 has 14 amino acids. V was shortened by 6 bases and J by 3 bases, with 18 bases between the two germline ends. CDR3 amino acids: CSAAPPTKNYEQYF. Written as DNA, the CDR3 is TGCAGTGCCGCCCCCCCGACGAAAAACTACGAGCAGTACTTC.

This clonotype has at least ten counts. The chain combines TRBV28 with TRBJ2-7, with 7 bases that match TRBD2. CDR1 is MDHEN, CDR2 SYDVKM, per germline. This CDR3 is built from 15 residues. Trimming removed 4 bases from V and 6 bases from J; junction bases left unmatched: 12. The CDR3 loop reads CASSSLGDGEGEQYF. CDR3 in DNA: TGTGCCAGCAGTTCGCTAGGTGACGGGGAGGGCGAGCAGTACTTC. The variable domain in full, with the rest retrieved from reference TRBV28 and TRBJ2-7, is DVKVTQSSRYLVKRTGEKVFLECVQDMDHENMFWYRQDPGLGLRLIYFSYDVKMKEKGDIPEGYSVSREKKERFSLILESASTNQTSMYLCASSSLGDGEGEQYFGPGTRLTVT.

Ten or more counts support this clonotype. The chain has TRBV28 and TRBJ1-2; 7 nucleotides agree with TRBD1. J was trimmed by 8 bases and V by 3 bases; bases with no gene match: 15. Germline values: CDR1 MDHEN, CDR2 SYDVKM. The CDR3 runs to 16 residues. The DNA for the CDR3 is TGTGCCAGCAGTTTTGTAGCCCGGGCAGGGGGTCTGGGCTACACCTTC. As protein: CASSFVARAGGLGYTF.

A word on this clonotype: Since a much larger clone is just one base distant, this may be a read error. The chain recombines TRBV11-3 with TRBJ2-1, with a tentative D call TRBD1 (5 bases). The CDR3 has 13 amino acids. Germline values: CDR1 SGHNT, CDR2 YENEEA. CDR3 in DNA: TGTGTCAGCTCCCAGGGAACGTACAATGAGCAGTTCTTC. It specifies CVSSQGTYNEQFF. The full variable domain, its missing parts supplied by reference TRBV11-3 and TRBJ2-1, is EAGVVQSPRYKIIEKKQPVAFWCNPISGHNTLYWYLQNLGQGPELLIRYENEEAVDDSQLPKDRFSAERLKGVDSTLKIQPAELGDSAVYLCVSSQGTYNEQFFGPGTRLTVL.